This T cell receptor (beta chain) was identified during a study of blood T cell repertoires in COVID-19. Study in general: From T cells, B-cell-depleted T cells, or PBMCs came the material, which was cDNA or gDNA.

Germline V gives CDR1 LNHDA, CDR2 SQIVND (reference sequence). After removal of 1 base from V and 1 base from J, the junction contained 5 bases not matched to a gene. This CDR3 is built from 17 residues. Data came from immunoSEQ multiplex PCR; TCRdb stores just in-frame clones and leaves some out. The sample holds under 200,000 clones, 84% seen once. Exposed study participants had met a COVID-19 case within 2 weeks before entry. The receptor was derived from a woman aged 25-40 years who had been exposed to COVID-19. This chain connects TRBV19 to TRBJ2-2, with 8 bases that match TRBD2. Specimen: PBMCs or T cells enriched from blood (not recorded which). CDR3 amino acids: CASSIVFAGGNTGELFF. The CDR3 nucleotides read TGTGCCAGTAGTATAGTTTTTGCGGGGGGGAACACCGGGGAGCTGTTTTTT.